The 13 T cell receptor beta chains below were found in one sample sequenced in a study of PD-1 blockade in classical Hodgkin lymphoma. Sequencing was performed with immunoSEQ multiplex PCR; in TCRdb, only in-frame clones are kept and a portion is missing. The table has about 32,000 clones, around 80% seen once; the top ten hold roughly 17%. The time point: cycle 4 day 1 (C4D1), after about 6 weeks of nivolumab. No patient escaped relapse after autologous stem cell transplantation, and brentuximab vedotin exposure varied. The sequencing here drew on peripheral blood mononuclear cells (PBMCs), taken before the fourth cycle of nivolumab. Receptor source: a human donor with classical Hodgkin lymphoma.

The chain uses TRBV30 and TRBJ1-5; 9 positions match TRBD1. Germline assignment: CDR1 GTSNPN and CDR2 SVGIG (reference sequence). This CDR3 has 16 residues. V gave up 2 bases and J gave up 6 bases; unmatched junction bases: 11. CDR3 amino acids: CAWSQPWGQGFQPQHF. Here the CDR3 DNA reads TGTGCCTGGAGTCAACCATGGGGACAGGGTTTTCAGCCCCAGCATTTT.

The V gene is TRBV10-3, the J gene TRBJ2-7; D is unclear. This CDR3 spans 13 amino acids. Germline V CDR1 and CDR2: ENHRY, SYGVKD. Trimming pared 3 bases from V and 4 bases from J, leaving 10 bases between. This chain's CDR3 is CAISEQKGYEQYV. DNA for the CDR3: TGTGCCATCAGTGAACAGAAGGGATACGAGCAGTACGTC.

The V call is TRBV7-9, the J call TRBJ2-7; possibly TRBD1 for D (5 bases). The germline V gene encodes CDR1 SEHNR and CDR2 FQNEAQ (reference sequence). The CDR3 has 13 residues. Trimming shortened V by 5 bases and J by 0 bases, and 8 bases separated the two germline ends. Here the CDR3 reads CASSRDSSYEQYV. CDR3 coding DNA: TGTGCCAGCAGCCGTGACAGCTCCTACGAGCAGTACGTC.

The rearrangement uses TRBV19 and TRBJ1-2, with 7 bases that match TRBD1. The junction had 7 bases not matched to a gene; V was cut back by 0 bases and J by 6 bases. Looked up from germline, CDR1 is LNHDA and CDR2 is SQIVND (reference sequence). The CDR3 is made up of 15 amino acids. CDR3 sequence (DNA): TGTGCCAGTAGTATAGATTCTGACAGGGCTGATGGCTACACCTTC. It codes for CASSIDSDRADGYTF.

The J gene is TRBJ1-1, the V gene TRBV10-1, with D unresolved. This CDR3 is 14 amino acids long. The germline V gene has CDR1 WNHNN and CDR2 SYGVQD (reference sequence). Trimming left V 2 bases short and J 6 bases short, with 13 bases between. The CDR3, as DNA: TGCGCCAGCAGTGAGAACCCGGGGTCCCCTGAAGCTTTCTTT. Protein: CASSENPGSPEAFF.

This clone was seen a handful of times. The rearrangement links TRBV7-2 to TRBJ1-2; D unclear. The CDR3 consists of 13 residues. From germline, CDR1 is SGHTA and CDR2 FQGNSA. Trimming took off 1 base at V and 5 bases at J, with 8 bases between the two ends. CDR3: CASSLVREYGYTF. In nucleotides, the CDR3 is TGTGCCAGCAGCTTAGTGAGGGAGTATGGCTACACCTTC.

The V and J genes are TRBV4-3 and TRBJ1-3; no clear D gene. This CDR3 has 14 amino acids. Germline V gives CDR1 LGHNA, CDR2 YSLEER. V was shortened by 4 bases and J by 4 bases, with 11 bases between the two germline ends. The CDR3 coding sequence is TGCGCCAGCAGCCCCGGCGGCAGGGGAAACACCATATATTTT. Amino acid sequence: CASSPGGRGNTIYF.

The chain joins TRBV20-1 to TRBJ2-3, with D hard to call. The germline gives CDR1 DFQATT, CDR2 SNEGSKA (reference sequence). The CDR3 has 11 amino acids. The germline V and J ends were trimmed by 3 bases and 8 bases, with 9 bases remaining between them. The CDR3 region is CSASHSITQYF. The CDR3 DNA follows: TGCAGTGCTAGTCATAGTATTACGCAGTATTTT.

This chain connects TRBV28 to TRBJ2-7; D unclear. Germline loops: CDR1 MDHEN, CDR2 SYDVKM. Deletions cut 1 base from V and 2 bases from J, with 6 bases between. This CDR3 comprises 13 residues. CDR3 DNA: TGTGCCAGCAGTTTATTTAGCACCTACGAGCAGTACTTC. It translates to CASSLFSTYEQYF.

This chain joins TRBV6-5 and TRBJ2-2; tentatively, D is TRBD1 or TRBD2 (5 bases each). With 3 bases removed from V and 0 bases from J, the gap between germline ends came to 8 bases. The CDR3 loop spans 15 amino acids. From germline, CDR1 is MNHEY and CDR2 SVGAGI. The CDR3 DNA follows: TGTGCCAGCAGTTATACGGGGCCGAACACCGGGGAGCTGTTTTTT. It translates to CASSYTGPNTGELFF.

The chain couples TRBV6-1 to TRBJ2-7; TRBD2 matches 13 bases. The CDR3 extends over 15 amino acids. V shed 6 bases, J shed 3 bases, and the junction held 5 bases outside the gene matches. Per germline, CDR1 MNHNS and CDR2 SASEGT. The CDR3 coding sequence is TGTGCCAGCAGCATGGGACTAGCGGGGAACTACGAGCAGTACTTC. This codes for CASSMGLAGNYEQYF.

The V and J genes are TRBV6-1 and TRBJ1-3, with a weak D call TRBD1 (5 bases). Trimming took 7 bases from V and 2 from J, leaving 9 bases between them. Germline lookup yields CDR1 MNHNS and CDR2 SASEGT. The CDR3 length is 13 residues. CDR3 region: CASTGYAGNTIYF. As DNA, the CDR3 is TGTGCCAGCACAGGGTATGCTGGAAACACCATATATTTT.

The chain employs TRBV6-5 and TRBJ1-1; D is unresolved. V was pared by 0 bases and J by 8 bases, with 10 bases between. CDR1 and CDR2 from the germline V gene are MNHEY and SVGAGI. The CDR3 runs to 13 residues. In DNA, the CDR3 is TGTGCCAGCAGTTACTCTGAGGACGTCGAAGCTTTCTTT. Protein product: CASSYSEDVEAFF.